Listed here are 24 T cell receptor beta chains from one sample, sequenced in a study of a mutant IDH1 vaccine in newly diagnosed glioma. Time point in this sample: baseline, week 1 (first vaccination visit). Documented treatment: pre-vaccination baseline after standard-of-care therapy. Method: immunoSEQ multiplex PCR; TCRdb's copy keeps in-frame clones and lacks some. The data show about 38,000 clones, about 73% seen once. Sequencing was performed on PBMCs, taken from a glioma patient treated with radiotherapy, temozolomide or both. Receptor source: a man aged 40-49 years with glioma. Some clones in this sample may be carry-over from other donors' samples.

The chain has TRBV5-4 and TRBJ2-7; D is ambiguous. The CDR3 length is 11 residues. With 4 bases removed from V and 5 bases from J, the gap between germline ends came to 7 bases. Germline V gene data show CDR1 as SGHNT and CDR2 as YYREEE (reference sequence). The CDR3 reads CASSRLDEQYF. In DNA form, the CDR3 reads TGTGCCAGCAGCCGACTCGACGAGCAGTACTTC.

J is TRBJ1-1 and V is TRBV5-6; TRBD1 aligns across 8 bases. The CDR3 totals 14 residues. Germline V lookup: CDR1 SGHDT, CDR2 YYEEEE. V lost 2 bases, J lost 4 bases, and 4 bases stayed unmatched. The CDR3 is CASSLTGGGTEAFF. The CDR3 DNA reads TGTGCCAGCAGCTTAACAGGGGGGGGCACTGAAGCTTTCTTT.

This clone was seen once. The rearrangement links TRBV28 to TRBJ2-1, with D perhaps TRBD1 or TRBD2 (5 bases each). The CDR3 is made up of 14 amino acids. Germline V CDR1 and CDR2: MDHEN, SYDVKM. Trimming cost V 6 bases and J 4 bases, with 13 bases left between them. DNA of the CDR3: TGTGCCAGCAGCCGGGGCCTCGAGTACAATGAGCAGTTCTTC. Its protein is CASSRGLEYNEQFF.

The chain carries TRBV10-3 and TRBJ2-3, with 8 bases aligning to TRBD1. J lost 4 bases, V lost 4 bases, and 10 bases had no gene match. Germline-derived CDR1 and CDR2 are ENHRY and SYGVKD. The CDR3 has 16 amino acids. For the CDR3, the DNA is TGTGCCATCAGTGTAAGGACAGGGCCGAATTCAGATACGCAGTATTTT. Translation: CAISVRTGPNSDTQYF.

The chain carries TRBV13 and TRBJ2-1, with TRBD1 matching 10 bases. Germline CDR1 reads PRHDT; CDR2 reads FYEKMQ (reference sequence). V was pared by 5 bases and J by 7 bases, with 5 bases of the junction left unmatched. CDR3 length equals 14 residues. The CDR3 protein is CASSHTGQGNEQFF. The CDR3 DNA reads as TGTGCCAGCAGCCATACGGGACAGGGGAATGAGCAGTTCTTC.

This rearrangement joins TRBV7-9 to TRBJ1-1; D ambiguous. The length of the CDR3 is 17 residues. Germline V lookup: CDR1 SEHNR, CDR2 FQNEAQ (reference sequence). The V gene lost 2 bases and the J gene lost 0 bases, with 16 bases spanning the gap. This CDR3 reads CASSLTRRTNLNTEAFF. In DNA form, the CDR3 reads TGTGCCAGCAGCTTAACCAGGAGAACCAACCTGAACACTGAAGCTTTCTTT.

The chain recombines TRBV2 with TRBJ1-2; unclear D gene. The CDR3 runs 13 residues. CDR1 is SNHLY and CDR2 is FYNNEI in the germline V gene. The V and J ends lost 3 bases and 4 bases respectively, with 9 bases between them. The CDR3 loop is CASSDRASYGYTF. The CDR3 nucleotides are TGTGCCAGCAGTGATCGGGCCTCCTATGGCTACACCTTC.

Worth noting for this clone: The junction shows a germline mismatch at one end, possibly a read error. CDR3 in DNA: TGTGCCAGCAGTTTATTCGGTAGCGGGGGTGGTATCTTC. This codes for CASSLFGSGGGIF. This rearrangement joins TRBV27 to TRBJ2-1, with TRBD2 matching 9 bases. CDR3 size: 13 residues. Germline V gene sequence: CDR1 MNHEY, CDR2 SMNVEV (reference sequence).

This clone was seen a handful of times. The V call is TRBV6-1, the J call TRBJ1-4; no clear D gene. V was shortened by 7 bases and J by 4 bases, with 13 bases between the two germline ends. Germline-derived CDR1 and CDR2 are MNHNS and SASEGT. This CDR3 contains 14 residues. CDR3 loop: CASNSGVYNEKLFF. The CDR3 DNA reads as TGTGCCAGCAACTCCGGGGTTTATAATGAAAAACTGTTTTTT.

This chain links TRBV6-6 with TRBJ1-5; no definite D call. The V gene lost 7 bases and the J gene lost 4 bases, with 17 bases spanning the gap. Germline V gives CDR1 MNHNY, CDR2 SVGAGI (reference sequence). This CDR3 comprises 15 residues. As DNA, the CDR3 is TGTGCCAGCACCGGTACCCGAGGAGGTAATCAGCCCCAGCATTTT. It translates to CASTGTRGGNQPQHF.

The chain recombines TRBV6-4 with TRBJ2-3; TRBD2 aligns across 13 bases. CDR3 length: 15 residues. In germline, CDR1 is MRHNA, CDR2 SNTAGT. The junction had 0 bases not matched to a gene; V was cut back by 2 bases and J by 4 bases. The CDR3 loop reads CASSDTSGGADTQYF. CDR3 coding DNA: TGTGCCAGCAGTGACACTAGCGGGGGGGCAGATACGCAGTATTTT.

This clone appeared a few times. V usage is TRBV15 and J usage is TRBJ1-5; unclear D gene. Trimming left V 0 bases short and J 5 bases short, with 11 bases between. The germline V gene encodes CDR1 LNHNV and CDR2 YYDKDF (reference sequence). CDR3 length: 15 residues. CDR3 DNA: TGTGCCACCAGCAGAGAGGCGGTGCCCCATCAGCCCCAGCATTTT. It translates to CATSREAVPHQPQHF.

The J gene is TRBJ1-3, the V gene TRBV5-1; D might be TRBD1 (5 bases). The CDR3 is 16 amino acids. V shed 0 bases and J shed 4 bases, with 14 bases lying between them. Germline V gene data show CDR1 as SGHRS and CDR2 as YFSETQ. The CDR3 coding sequence is TGCGCCAGCAGCTTGGCAGGGACCCTGAGAGGAAACACCATATATTTT. Amino acids: CASSLAGTLRGNTIYF.

This clone was observed once. The chain couples TRBV15 to TRBJ2-5; perhaps TRBD2 as D (5 bases). In germline, CDR1 is LNHNV, CDR2 YYDKDF (reference sequence). The CDR3 is made up of 13 amino acids. V lost 1 base, J lost 5 bases, and 8 bases lay in between. CDR3 region: CATSRGGPETQYF. The CDR3 bases are TGTGCCACCAGCAGAGGAGGGCCGGAGACCCAGTACTTC.

The chain recombines TRBV9 with TRBJ2-3; the D is unclear. The V end was cut by 0 bases, the J end by 6 bases, with 5 bases between. CDR1 SGDLS and CDR2 YYNGEE come from the germline V gene. CDR3 length: 12 residues. This chain's CDR3 is CASSVGMDTQYF. CDR3 sequence (DNA): TGTGCCAGCAGCGTAGGAATGGATACGCAGTATTTT.

This clone was seen only a few times. The CDR3 spells CSAYRGPEAFF. The CDR3 nucleotides read TGCAGTGCATACAGGGGGCCTGAAGCTTTCTTT. The rearrangement links TRBV20-1 to TRBJ1-1, with 9 bases identical to TRBD1. The V gene's germline CDR1 is DFQATT and CDR2 SNEGSKA (reference sequence). The CDR3 is 11 residues long. J gave up 6 bases and V 6 bases, and 2 bases lay outside the gene matches.

The chain is built from TRBV19 and TRBJ1-1; D is unclear. Trimming left V 3 bases short and J 2 bases short, with 7 bases between. The CDR3 spans 13 residues. Germline-derived CDR1 and CDR2 are LNHDA and SQIVND (reference sequence). The CDR3 DNA sequence: TGTGCCAGTAGTATCCCCACTAACACTGAAGCTTTCTTT. It yields the protein CASSIPTNTEAFF.

This chain connects TRBV2 to TRBJ1-4; D is undetermined. The V gene's germline CDR1 is SNHLY and CDR2 FYNNEI. This CDR3 has 13 amino acids. The germline V and J ends were trimmed by 7 bases and 10 bases, with 16 bases remaining between them. CDR3 loop: CASTSGNIGKLFF. In nucleotides, the CDR3 is TGTGCCAGCACGTCTGGTAACATAGGAAAACTGTTTTTT.

The chain is built from TRBV7-9 and TRBJ2-5; D is perhaps TRBD2 (6 bases). The CDR3 is 12 residues long. V gave up 3 bases and J gave up 4 bases, with 6 bases separating them. The germline V gene encodes CDR1 SEHNR and CDR2 FQNEAQ (reference sequence). The CDR3 coding sequence is TGTGCCAGCAGCTTGCGGGGAGAGACCCAGTACTTC. It is translated as CASSLRGETQYF. Full variable domain (rest looked up from reference TRBV7-9 and TRBJ2-5): DTGVSQNPRHKITKRGQNVTFRCDPISEHNRLYWYRQTLGQGPEFLTYFQNEAQLEKSRLLSDRFSAERPKGSFSTLEIQRTEQGDSAMYLCASSLRGETQYFGPGTRLLVL.

This clone appeared a few times. V and J are TRBV11-1 and TRBJ1-1, with D possibly being TRBD1 (5 bases). Germline V gene lookup returns CDR1 SGHAT and CDR2 FQDESV (reference sequence). The V end lost 2 bases, the J end lost 5 bases, and 18 bases lay between the germline ends. The CDR3 covers 16 residues. The CDR3: CASSLRGTGVNTEAFF. The CDR3 nucleotides are TGTGCCAGCAGCTTAAGAGGAACGGGGGTTAATACTGAAGCTTTCTTT.

In its sample, this clone is medium-sized. The gene calls are TRBV5-5 and TRBJ1-6, with TRBD1 identical over 8 bases. With V trimmed by 6 bases and J by 10 bases, 12 bases remained unmatched. The germline CDR1 and CDR2 sequences are SGHKS and YYEKEE (reference sequence). The CDR3 runs 15 residues. The CDR3 coding sequence is TGTGCCAGCACTGTGGACAGGGATGAATACTCACCCCTCCACTTT. Residues: CASTVDRDEYSPLHF.

This clone showed up just a few times. J is TRBJ1-2 and V is TRBV7-9; TRBD1 is a possible D gene (5 bases). Germline V CDR1 and CDR2: SEHNR, FQNEAQ (reference sequence). The length of the CDR3 is 15 residues. The V and J ends lost 5 bases and 0 bases respectively, with 13 bases between them. The CDR3 coding sequence is TGTGCCAGCAGCCGCCCAGACAGAGCTAACTATGGCTACACCTTC. Encoded protein: CASSRPDRANYGYTF.

The chain uses TRBV5-6 and TRBJ2-5, with a weak D call TRBD2 (5 bases). Germline CDR1 is SGHDT and CDR2 is YYEEEE. This CDR3 contains 13 residues. Trimming removed 7 bases from V and 3 bases from J, with 13 bases in between. The CDR3 coding sequence is TGTGCCAGCGGAGGTTTCAGCGAAGAGACCCAGTACTTC. Residues: CASGGFSEETQYF.

V gene TRBV29-1 combines with J gene TRBJ1-2; the D is unclear. The CDR3 has 12 residues. V dropped 7 bases and J dropped 5 bases, with 14 bases sitting between them. Germline CDR1 reads SQVTM; CDR2 reads ANQGSEA. CDR3 bases: TGCAGCGCCGTGGGTCTTGCATATGGCTACACCTTC. Its translation: CSAVGLAYGYTF.